Listed here are 10 T cell receptor beta chains from one sample, sequenced in a study of blood T cell repertoires in COVID-19. The data were produced by immunoSEQ multiplex PCR, yet TCRdb's version contains in-frame clones alone and is incomplete. The sample consists of some 430,000 clones, 90% of them appearing once. The sequenced sample was PBMCs or T cells enriched from blood (not recorded which). The origin of the receptors is a young man who had recovered from COVID-19.

The chain employs TRBV5-4 and TRBJ2-1; TRBD1 matches 10 bases. Germline-derived CDR1 and CDR2 are SGHNT and YYREEE (reference sequence). The length of the CDR3 is 19 residues. With 5 bases clipped from V and 6 bases from J, the junction kept 20 bases outside the gene matches. The CDR3 region is CASSRGMPGTGEWGNEQFF. CDR3 DNA: TGTGCCAGCAGTAGAGGGATGCCCGGGACAGGGGAGTGGGGCAATGAGCAGTTCTTC.

V and J are TRBV9 and TRBJ2-2, with 9 bases that match TRBD1. This CDR3 comprises 16 residues. The germline V gene has CDR1 SGDLS and CDR2 YYNGEE. V shed 0 bases, J shed 1 base, and the junction held 1 base outside the gene matches. The DNA of the CDR3 is TGTGCCAGCAGCGTAGGACAGGGGGGGAACACCGGGGAGCTGTTTTTT. It specifies CASSVGQGGNTGELFF.

V is TRBV18 and J is TRBJ1-2, with D hard to call. Trimming stripped 1 base from V and 8 bases from J, with 14 bases between. CDR3 size: 14 residues. Germline V lookup: CDR1 KGHSH, CDR2 LQKENI. In DNA form, the CDR3 reads TGTGCCAGCTCACCACGAGGCGGGGTGAGCGGCTACACCTTC. As protein: CASSPRGGVSGYTF.

The count of this clone is one. V gene TRBV2 combines with J gene TRBJ2-5, with D perhaps matching TRBD1 (6 bases). The CDR3 totals 12 residues. V was cut by 10 bases and J by 5 bases, with 14 bases left in between. Germline V gene data show CDR1 as SNHLY and CDR2 as FYNNEI. CDR3 region: CATPSQGETQYF. CDR3 nucleotides: TGTGCCACCCCAAGTCAGGGGGAGACCCAGTACTTC.

V gene TRBV29-1 combines with J gene TRBJ2-1; D might be TRBD1 (5 bases). V dropped 3 bases and J dropped 8 bases, with 11 bases sitting between them. The V gene's germline CDR1 is SQVTM and CDR2 ANQGSEA. The CDR3 sequence is 12 residues long. DNA of the CDR3: TGCAGCGTTGATCCAGGGCTCGATGAGCAGTTCTTC. Protein: CSVDPGLDEQFF.

This chain uses TRBV9 with TRBJ1-2, with D possibly being TRBD1 (5 bases). The CDR3 loop spans 14 amino acids. V dropped 6 bases and J dropped 4 bases, with 16 bases sitting between them. Looked up from germline, CDR1 is SGDLS and CDR2 is YYNGEE. The CDR3 reads CASTREIGGYGYTF. The CDR3 region has the DNA TGTGCCAGCACTCGGGAAATCGGGGGCTATGGCTACACCTTC.

CDR3 DNA sequence: TGTGCCTACCGCGGGTCACACACTGAAGCTTTCTTT. It codes for CAYRGSHTEAFF. This rearrangement joins TRBV30 to TRBJ1-1; D ambiguous. Per germline, CDR1 GTSNPN and CDR2 SVGIG (reference sequence). With 7 bases removed from V and 3 bases from J, the gap between germline ends came to 12 bases. This CDR3 comprises 12 residues. The full variable domain, rest sourced from reference TRBV30 and TRBJ1-1, is SQTIHQWPATLVQPVGSPLSLECTVEGTSNPNLYWYRQAAGRGLQLLFYSVGIGQISSEVPQNLSASRPQDRQFILSSKKLLLSDSGFYLCAYRGSHTEAFFGQGTRLTVV.

J is TRBJ2-1 and V is TRBV24-1; D remains ambiguous. CDR3 size: 14 residues. CDR1 is KGHDR and CDR2 is SFDVKD in the germline V gene. The V and J ends lost 5 bases and 2 bases respectively, with 9 bases between them. The CDR3 reads CATSGPRAYNEQFF. Here the CDR3 DNA reads TGTGCCACCAGTGGCCCCCGGGCCTACAATGAGCAGTTCTTC.

This chain joins TRBV27 and TRBJ1-1, with D perhaps TRBD1 (6 bases). Trimming removed 5 bases from V and 8 bases from J, with 15 bases in between. CDR3 length: 13 residues. Germline CDR1 is MNHEY and CDR2 is SMNVEV (reference sequence). CDR3 protein: CASSPILGQEAFF. CDR3 sequence (DNA): TGTGCCAGCAGTCCTATACTCGGACAGGAAGCTTTCTTT.

This chain joins TRBV6-4 and TRBJ2-1; the D gene is possibly TRBD2 (6 bases). This CDR3 spans 15 amino acids. Germline CDR1 MRHNA, CDR2 SNTAGT. V gave up 8 bases and J gave up 2 bases, with 16 bases separating them. CDR3 in DNA: TGTGCCAGCTCCTCTCGGGGAGGAACCTACAATGAGCAGTTCTTC. Encoded protein: CASSSRGGTYNEQFF.